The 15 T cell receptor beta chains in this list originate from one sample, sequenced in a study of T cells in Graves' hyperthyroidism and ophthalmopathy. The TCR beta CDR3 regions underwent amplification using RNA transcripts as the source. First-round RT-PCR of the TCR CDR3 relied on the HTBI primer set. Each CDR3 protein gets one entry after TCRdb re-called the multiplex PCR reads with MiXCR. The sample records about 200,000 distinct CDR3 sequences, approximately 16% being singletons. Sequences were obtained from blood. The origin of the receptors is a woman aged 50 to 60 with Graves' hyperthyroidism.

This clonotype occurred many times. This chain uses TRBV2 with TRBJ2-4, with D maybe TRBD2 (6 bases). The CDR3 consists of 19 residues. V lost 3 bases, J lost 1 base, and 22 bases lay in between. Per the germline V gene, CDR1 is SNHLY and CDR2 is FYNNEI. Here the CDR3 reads CASSEVGLAGGVAKNIQYF. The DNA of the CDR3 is TGTGCCAGCAGTGAGGTTGGGCTAGCCGGGGGAGTGGCCAAAAACATTCAGTACTTC.

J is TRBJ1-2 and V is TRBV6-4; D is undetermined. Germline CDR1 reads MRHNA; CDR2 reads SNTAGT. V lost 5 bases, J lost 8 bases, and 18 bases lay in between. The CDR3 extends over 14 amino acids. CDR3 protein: CASSYAQVRYGYTF. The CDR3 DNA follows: TGTGCCAGCAGTTACGCTCAGGTGCGGTACGGCTACACCTTC.

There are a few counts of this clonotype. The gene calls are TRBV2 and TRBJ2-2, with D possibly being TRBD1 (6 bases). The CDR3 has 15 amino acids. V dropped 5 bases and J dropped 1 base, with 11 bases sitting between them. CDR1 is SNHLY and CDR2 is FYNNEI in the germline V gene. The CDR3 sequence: CASSWSTGNTGELFF. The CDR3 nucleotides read TGTGCCAGCAGTTGGTCGACAGGGAACACCGGGGAGCTGTTTTTT.

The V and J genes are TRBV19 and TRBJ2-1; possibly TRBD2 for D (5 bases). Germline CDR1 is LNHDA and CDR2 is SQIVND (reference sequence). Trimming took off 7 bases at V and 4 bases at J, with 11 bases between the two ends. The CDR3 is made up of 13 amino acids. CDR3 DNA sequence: TGTGCCAGTACCCTGGGAGAGTACAATGAGCAGTTCTTC. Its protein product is CASTLGEYNEQFF.

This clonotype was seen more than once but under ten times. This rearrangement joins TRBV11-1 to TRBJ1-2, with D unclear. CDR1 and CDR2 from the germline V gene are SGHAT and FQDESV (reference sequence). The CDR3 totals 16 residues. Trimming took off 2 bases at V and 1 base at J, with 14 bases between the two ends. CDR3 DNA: TGTGCCAGCAGCTTACCAAGGACGTCGAGTAACTATGGCTACACCTTC. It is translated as CASSLPRTSSNYGYTF.

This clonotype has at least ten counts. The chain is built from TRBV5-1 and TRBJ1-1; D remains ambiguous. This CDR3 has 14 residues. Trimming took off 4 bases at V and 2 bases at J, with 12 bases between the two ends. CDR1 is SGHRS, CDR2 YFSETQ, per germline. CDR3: CASSPAIGNTEAFF. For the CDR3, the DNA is TGCGCCAGCAGCCCTGCTATTGGAAACACTGAAGCTTTCTTT.

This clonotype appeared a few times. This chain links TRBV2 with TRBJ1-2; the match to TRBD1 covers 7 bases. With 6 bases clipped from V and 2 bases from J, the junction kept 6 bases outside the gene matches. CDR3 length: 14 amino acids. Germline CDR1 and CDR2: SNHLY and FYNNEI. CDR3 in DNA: TGTGCCAGCAGCGCTCAACAGGGGAACTATGGCTACACCTTC. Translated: CASSAQQGNYGYTF.

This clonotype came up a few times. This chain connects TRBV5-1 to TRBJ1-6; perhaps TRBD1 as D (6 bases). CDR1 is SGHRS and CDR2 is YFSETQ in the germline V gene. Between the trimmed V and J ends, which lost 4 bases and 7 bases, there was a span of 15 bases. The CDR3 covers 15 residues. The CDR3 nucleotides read TGCGCCAGCAGCCTGGACGGACAGTGGAATTCACCCCTCCACTTT. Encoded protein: CASSLDGQWNSPLHF.

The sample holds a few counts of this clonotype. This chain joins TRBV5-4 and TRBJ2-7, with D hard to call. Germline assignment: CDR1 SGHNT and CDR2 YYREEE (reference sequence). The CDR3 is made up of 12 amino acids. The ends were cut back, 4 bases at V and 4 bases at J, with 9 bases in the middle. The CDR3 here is CASSVHGYEQYF. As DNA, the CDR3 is TGTGCCAGCAGCGTTCATGGGTACGAGCAGTACTTC.

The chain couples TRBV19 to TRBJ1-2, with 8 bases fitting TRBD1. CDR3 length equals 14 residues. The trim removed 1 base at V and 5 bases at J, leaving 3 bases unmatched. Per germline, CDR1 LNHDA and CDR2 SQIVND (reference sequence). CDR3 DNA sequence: TGTGCCAGTAGTATAGGGACAGGGAAGTATGGCTACACCTTC. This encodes CASSIGTGKYGYTF.

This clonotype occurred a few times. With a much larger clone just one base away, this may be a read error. The CDR3 reads CASSLGREDTEAFF. CDR3 bases: TGTGCCAGCAGCTTAGGCAGGGAAGACACTGAAGCTTTCTTT. V is TRBV7-6 and J is TRBJ1-1; a weak D match, TRBD1 (5 bases). The length of the CDR3 is 14 residues. Trimming took off 1 base at V and 3 bases at J, with 9 bases between the two ends. Germline CDR1 is SGHVS and CDR2 is FNYEAQ.

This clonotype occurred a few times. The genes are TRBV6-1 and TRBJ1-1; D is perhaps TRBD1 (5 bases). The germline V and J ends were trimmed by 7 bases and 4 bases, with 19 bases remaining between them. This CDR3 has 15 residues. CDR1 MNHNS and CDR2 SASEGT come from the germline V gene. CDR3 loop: CASTYRATGGTEAFF. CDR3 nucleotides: TGTGCCAGCACCTACCGGGCGACGGGGGGCACTGAAGCTTTCTTT.

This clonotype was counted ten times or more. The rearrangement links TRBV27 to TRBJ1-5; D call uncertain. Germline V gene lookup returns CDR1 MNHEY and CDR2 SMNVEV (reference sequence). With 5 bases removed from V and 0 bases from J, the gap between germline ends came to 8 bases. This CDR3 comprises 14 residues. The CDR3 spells CASSIGHSNQPQHF. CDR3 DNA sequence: TGTGCCAGCAGTATCGGCCATAGCAATCAGCCCCAGCATTTT.

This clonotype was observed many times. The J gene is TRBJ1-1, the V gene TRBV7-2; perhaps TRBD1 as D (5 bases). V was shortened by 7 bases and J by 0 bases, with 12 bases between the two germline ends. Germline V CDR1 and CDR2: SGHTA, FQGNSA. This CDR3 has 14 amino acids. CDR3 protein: CASTSSGLNTEAFF. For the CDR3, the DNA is TGTGCCAGCACAAGTTCAGGGTTGAACACTGAAGCTTTCTTT.

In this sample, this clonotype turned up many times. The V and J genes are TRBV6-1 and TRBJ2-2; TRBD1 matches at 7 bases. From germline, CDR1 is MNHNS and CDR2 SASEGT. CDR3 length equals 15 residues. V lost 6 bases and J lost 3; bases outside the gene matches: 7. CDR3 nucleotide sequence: TGTGCCAGCAGCCCCAGGGGGTTTGACACCGGGGAGCTGTTTTTT. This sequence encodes CASSPRGFDTGELFF.